This T cell receptor (beta chain) emerged from a study of T-cell reconstitution after alpha-beta-depleted transplantation in children. Molecular barcoding with unique molecular identifiers was used for the TCRbeta library. TCRdb re-called the PCR reads with MiXCR, one entry per CDR3 protein. Of around 420,000 distinct CDR3 sequences listed, around 15% were seen once; the top ten hold over 25%. This clonotype has only a few counts. What it binds is unknown. The junction departs from the called germline gene at one end, perhaps through a read error. Study-level results: By about two months after transplant, alpha-beta T cells reportedly arose from several hundred graft clones that had expanded. Some patients owed their high day-60 TCRbeta diversity to surviving recipient T cells and thymic progenitors. Hyperexpanded clones declined; after one year, newly produced T cells mostly supplied diversity.

The receptor's source is a boy in the first two years of life who had a stem cell transplant for Wiskott-Aldrich syndrome, so the T cells may come from the graft donor. This specimen consisted of PBMCs, mostly from graft donor cells, obtained 360 days after TCRalphabeta/CD19-depleted stem cell transplant.

The CDR3 coding sequence is TGCGCCAGCAGCCAAGTGGGGACCGGGGAGCTGTTTTTT. Protein: CASSQVGTGELFF. V and J are TRBV4-2 and TRBJ2-2; unclear D gene. CDR3 length: 13 residues. Germline V gene lookup returns CDR1 LGHNA and CDR2 YNFKEQ.